A single sample gave rise to the 9 T cell receptor beta chains below, sequenced in a study of blood T cell repertoires in COVID-19. TCRdb's table, derived via immunoSEQ multiplex PCR, lists solely in-frame clones and lacks some. The sample lists 300,000 to 400,000 clones; about 90% were seen once. Sequencing was performed on peripheral blood. These receptors were obtained from a woman in her thirties with COVID-19, enrolled during active disease.

The V and J genes are TRBV24-1 and TRBJ1-2; 9 nucleotides line up with TRBD1. V lost 5 bases, J lost 6 bases, and 3 bases stayed unmatched. Germline CDR1 KGHDR, CDR2 SFDVKD. This CDR3 contains 13 residues. CDR3 DNA: TGTGCCACCAGTGGAGGACAGGGGAATGGCTACACCTTC. Its protein product is CATSGGQGNGYTF.

This chain uses TRBV7-6 with TRBJ1-4; D is perhaps TRBD1 (5 bases). Germline V CDR1 and CDR2: SGHVS, FNYEAQ. V was trimmed by 2 bases and J by 7 bases, leaving 11 bases between them. CDR3 length equals 14 residues. This chain's CDR3 is CASSLQGVGEKLFF. The DNA for the CDR3 is TGTGCCAGCAGCTTACAGGGCGTTGGTGAAAAACTGTTTTTT.

This clone was seen more than once but under ten times. For the CDR3, the DNA is TGTGCCAGCAGCCCCCGACAAGCCTACGAGCAGTACTTC. Amino acids: CASSPRQAYEQYF. The V call is TRBV7-9, the J call TRBJ2-7; D remains ambiguous. The germline V gene has CDR1 SEHNR and CDR2 FQNEAQ (reference sequence). This CDR3 has 13 residues. The V and J ends lost 5 bases and 2 bases respectively, with 10 bases between them.

In its sample, this clone was seen once. The chain is built from TRBV7-2 and TRBJ1-1, with D possibly TRBD1 on 6 matching bases. The germline V gene encodes CDR1 SGHTA and CDR2 FQGNSA. V was shortened by 5 bases and J by 0 bases, with 19 bases between the two germline ends. The CDR3 contains 17 residues. CDR3 bases: TGTGCCAGCAGCAGTCAGACAGGTGTAACATTGAACACTGAAGCTTTCTTT. As protein: CASSSQTGVTLNTEAFF.

The chain combines TRBV5-1 with TRBJ1-1; perhaps TRBD1 as D (6 bases). In germline, CDR1 is SGHRS, CDR2 YFSETQ. The CDR3 totals 14 residues. Trimming stripped 4 bases from V and 4 bases from J, with 14 bases between. The CDR3 DNA sequence: TGCGCCAGCAGCCCCGTGGGACACTCCACTGAAGCTTTCTTT. Residues: CASSPVGHSTEAFF. Full variable domain (rest looked up from reference TRBV5-1 and TRBJ1-1): KAGVTQTPRYLIKTRGQQVTLSCSPISGHRSVSWYQQTPGQGLQFLFEYFSETQRNKGNFPGRFSGRQFSNSRSEMNVSTLELGDSALYLCASSPVGHSTEAFFGQGTRLTVV.

The gene calls are TRBV4-1 and TRBJ1-2, with TRBD1 as a possible D gene (6 bases). The V gene's germline CDR1 is MGHRA and CDR2 YSYEKL. V was clipped by 4 bases and J by 4 bases, with 16 bases between them. The CDR3 is made up of 15 amino acids. The CDR3 region is CASSPQGTGSYGYTF. The CDR3 DNA reads as TGCGCCAGCAGCCCCCAGGGGACCGGATCCTATGGCTACACCTTC.

The chain joins TRBV19 to TRBJ2-1; D uncertain. This CDR3 has 15 residues. V was pared by 3 bases and J by 0 bases, with 9 bases between. The germline gives CDR1 LNHDA, CDR2 SQIVND (reference sequence). CDR3 amino acids: CASSMGFDSYNEQFF. DNA of the CDR3: TGTGCCAGTAGTATGGGCTTCGACTCCTACAATGAGCAGTTCTTC.

The chain's CDR3 is CASSLGGDTGELFF. The CDR3 nucleotides are TGTGCCAGCAGCTTAGGGGGGGACACCGGGGAGCTGTTTTTT. The rearrangement uses TRBV11-2 and TRBJ2-2; D is possibly TRBD2 (6 bases). V was clipped by 1 base and J by 3 bases, with 6 bases between them. Germline values: CDR1 SGHAT, CDR2 FQNNGV. The length of the CDR3 is 14 residues.

The rearrangement joins TRBV10-2 to TRBJ1-5; 7 bases line up with TRBD1. Germline CDR1 reads WSHSY; CDR2 reads SAAADI. The length of the CDR3 is 15 residues. J was trimmed by 6 bases and V by 4 bases; bases with no gene match: 9. The CDR3 sequence is CASSGKNRGGQPQHF. In DNA form, the CDR3 reads TGCGCCAGCAGTGGAAAAAACAGGGGTGGTCAGCCCCAGCATTTT.